This T cell receptor (beta chain) is drawn from a study of response to subunit inactivated influenza vaccine (dated by TCRdb to 2017 to 2018). Describing the broader study: To follow how T cells responded to a trivalent subunit inactivated influenza vaccine, the researchers relied on deep quantitative profiling of the T cell receptor repertoire.

As encoded in the germline V gene (reference sequence), CDR1 is LNHNV while CDR2 is YYDKDF. Trimming at the junction amounts to 6 bases on V and 10 bases on J, and the germline ends lie 15 bases apart. From its cysteine to its phenylalanine, the CDR3 spans 12 amino acids. CDR3 DNA only is kept here, 36 bases in frame from base 1. The library was prepared using RT-PCR. The listed sequencing device is Illumina HiSeq 2500. TCRdb reprocessing: public reads trimmed at Q25 with fastp, clones called with MiXCR, in-frame beta chains kept. Every CDR3 protein is listed once, alongside the most common genes and DNA of its rows. The sample table lists about 540,000 distinct CDR3 sequences, under 30% of them with a count of one. About 2.8% of the sample rests with the top ten. On the study overall, not on this receptor specifically: The authors proposed that each seasonal influenza vaccination may bring in only a limited number of new T cells.

For this clonotype: Which antigen it targets is not known. Base qualities were left out, and no much larger clone turns up one base away.

Another study also made use of these data, one on T cells expressing NK-cell markers. That second report states: TCR beta cDNA libraries were made by 5'RACE template switching that added a universal primer site and unique molecular identifiers. TCR beta-chain repertoires were profiled in sorted CD3+CD56+NKG2C+, CD3+CD56+NKG2C- and CD3+CD56-NKG2C+ T-cell subsets from eight donors. Among the eight sequenced donors, seven were HCMV-seropositive and one was HCMV-seronegative. In several experiments an anti-gammadeltaTCR antibody was added to restrict sorting to alphabetaTCR-expressing T cells. In roughly six donors, the dominant CD3+CD56+NKG2C+ clonotypes were among the top 10 CD8+ clonotypes and accounted for roughly 1.0-7.0% of CD8+ T cells. Those dominant clonotypes were again the most abundant among CD3+CD56-NKG2C+ cells in four donors, at about 25-60.1%. It remained unclear whether the expanded NKG2C-expressing T cell clones were specific for HCMV antigens. The eight sequenced donors were randomly selected healthy volunteers, three men and five women. To determine HCMV serostatus, a commercial ELISA kit was used to detect HCMV-specific IgG in serum. Peripheral blood mononuclear cells were isolated from blood by Ficoll density gradient centrifugation. CD4+ and CD8+ T cells were isolated from PBMC by magnetic immunoseparation with Miltenyi isolation kits. Synthesis of cDNA was primed from the TCR beta constant segment and was followed by two consecutive PCR amplification steps. Sequencing of the libraries produced 2 x 150 bp reads on Illumina HiSeq 2000/2500, MiSeq or NextSeq. MIGEC handled demultiplexing of the reads and grouping by UMI, while MiTCR was used to assemble and quantify clonotypes. Only TCR cDNA sequences supported by at least two reads were kept to exclude erroneous sequences. The tcR package was used for downstream repertoire analysis, and clonotypes were matched between fractions using CDR3 nucleotide sequence together with V segment. Antigen specificity was annotated against VDJdb with VDJmatch, allowing one amino acid substitution in CDR3.

The sequence came from a man in his forties or fifties who received an inactivated influenza vaccine. Donor details come from another sample of the same person, matched by shared clones. The chain joins TRBV15 to TRBJ1-1; perhaps TRBD1 is the D gene, with 5 bases matching. This specimen consisted of CD4+ T cells sorted from PBMCs, obtained 12 days after vaccination. In nucleotide form, the sequence is TGTGCCACCAGTGTAGGGGACCTCACAGCTTTCTTT. It translates to CATSVGDLTAFF.